This TCR beta chain was profiled in a study of T cell repertoires in cytomegalovirus infection. The CDR3 loop spans 14 amino acids. V lost 7 bases and J lost 1, with 14 bases in between. This clonotype showed up just a few times. Its specificity is not known. TCRdb re-analysed the reads in MiXCR, keeping a single row per CDR3 protein. Of about 480,000 distinct CDR3 sequences listed, 30% to 35% were seen once; the top ten hold 15% to 20%. This receptor was identified in a human donor in good health (CMV status not recorded). Some clones in this sample may be carry-over from other donors' samples. The sample consisted of cultured PBMCs, taken from culture after CMV antigen stimulation. This rearrangement joins TRBV12-3 or TRBV12-4 to TRBJ2-7, with a weak D call TRBD1 (6 bases). CDR3 residues: CASKSQGLSYEQYF. In nucleotides, the CDR3 is TGTGCCAGCAAGTCTCAGGGGTTATCCTACGAGCAGTACTTC.